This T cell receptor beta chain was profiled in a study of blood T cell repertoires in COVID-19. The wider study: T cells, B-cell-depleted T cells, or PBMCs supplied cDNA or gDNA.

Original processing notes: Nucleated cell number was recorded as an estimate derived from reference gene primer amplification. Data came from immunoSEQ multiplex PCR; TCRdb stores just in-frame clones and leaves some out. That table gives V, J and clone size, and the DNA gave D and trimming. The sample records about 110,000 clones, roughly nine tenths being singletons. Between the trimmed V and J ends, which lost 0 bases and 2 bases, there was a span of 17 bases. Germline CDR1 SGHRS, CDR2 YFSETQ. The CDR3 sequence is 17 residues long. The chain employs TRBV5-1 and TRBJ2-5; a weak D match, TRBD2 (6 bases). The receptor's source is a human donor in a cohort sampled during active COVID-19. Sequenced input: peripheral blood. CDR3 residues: CASSLAGVAGLQETQYF. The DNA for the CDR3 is TGCGCCAGCAGCTTGGCCGGGGTTGCGGGGCTACAAGAGACCCAGTACTTC.